This note documents a single TCR beta chain sequence. Its antigen is still unknown. The CDR3 runs 20 residues. J gave up 0 bases and V 2 bases, and 14 bases lay outside the gene matches. Germline V gene data show CDR1 as SGHDN and CDR2 as FVKESK. These data originate in a study of cytomegalovirus exposure and HLA in healthy donors. The study's findings and limits: Earlier findings revealed that most TCR beta V segments proved productive either about 90% or about 30% of the time. CMV antigen specificity of three CMV-associated chains was confirmed in vitro.

Each donor's status was that of a healthy bone marrow donor. PCR employed 60 Vbeta and 13 Jbeta primers. Measured with immunoSEQ multiplex PCR; TCRdb has only the in-frame clones, and not every one. The sample consists of roughly 120,000 clones, 60% to 80% of them appearing once. The specimen sequenced was PBMCs. This TCR derives from a man aged 50 to 60 in good health and CMV-seropositive. The rearrangement uses TRBV14 and TRBJ2-3; TRBD2 matches 10 bases. The CDR3 loop is CASSQISASGSVYSTDTQYF. In DNA, the CDR3 is TGTGCCAGCAGCCAAATCTCGGCTAGCGGGAGTGTCTATAGCACAGATACGCAGTATTTT.